One and the same sample provided the 32 T cell receptor beta chains below, sequenced in a study of blood T cell repertoires in COVID-19. Using immunoSEQ multiplex PCR, the repertoire was profiled, and TCRdb retains in-frame clones only, with some absent. The table has 100,000 or so clones, around 87% seen once. Sequencing was performed on peripheral blood. All receptors come from a woman aged 25-40 years with acute or convalescent COVID-19.

The gene calls are TRBV19 and TRBJ1-3; D might be TRBD1 (5 bases). Germline lookup yields CDR1 LNHDA and CDR2 SQIVND (reference sequence). V gave up 7 bases and J gave up 0 bases, with 16 bases separating them. The CDR3 has 16 amino acids. DNA for the CDR3: TGTGCCAGTACCCTCTGGGGCAGGGCCTCTGGAAACACCATATATTTT. This sequence encodes CASTLWGRASGNTIYF.

This clone was observed a single time. The chain links TRBV7-9 to TRBJ1-1; tentatively, D is TRBD1 (5 bases). CDR3 length: 16 amino acids. V lost 1 base, J lost 3 bases, and 15 bases lay in between. Germline V CDR1 and CDR2: SEHNR, FQNEAQ (reference sequence). The CDR3 region is CASSLVGRGEDTEAFF. CDR3 in DNA: TGTGCCAGCAGCTTAGTAGGTAGGGGTGAGGACACTGAAGCTTTCTTT.

This rearrangement joins TRBV5-1 to TRBJ2-1, with D perhaps matching TRBD2 (5 bases). Trimming cost V 0 bases and J 6 bases, with 13 bases left between them. The CDR3 sequence is 15 residues long. Per germline, CDR1 SGHRS and CDR2 YFSETQ. The CDR3, as DNA: TGCGCCAGCAGCTTGGGTCCACCCGAGGGCAATGAGCAGTTCTTC. It is translated as CASSLGPPEGNEQFF.

The chain carries TRBV15 and TRBJ1-1; D gene unclear. The CDR3 loop spans 12 amino acids. The germline V and J ends were trimmed by 5 bases and 5 bases, with 9 bases remaining between them. The V gene's germline CDR1 is LNHNV and CDR2 YYDKDF (reference sequence). CDR3 in DNA: TGTGCCACCAGCCGCTCAGGTACTGAAGCTTTCTTT. Translating gives CATSRSGTEAFF.

The chain links TRBV18 to TRBJ1-5, with D possibly being TRBD1 (5 bases). Trimming stripped 1 base from V and 1 base from J, with 8 bases between. This CDR3 is 15 amino acids long. The V gene's germline CDR1 is KGHSH and CDR2 LQKENI. The CDR3 is CASSPLSGSNQPQHF. In nucleotides, the CDR3 is TGTGCCAGCTCACCACTCTCAGGGAGCAATCAGCCCCAGCATTTT.

This chain uses TRBV28 with TRBJ2-3; 11 bases are a match to TRBD2. Germline CDR1 reads MDHEN; CDR2 reads SYDVKM. This CDR3 has 15 residues. V was clipped by 10 bases and J by 3 bases; unmatched bases: 9. The DNA for the CDR3 is TGTGCCACCCTTCCTGGGACTAGCGGTACAGATACGCAGTATTTT. The encoded protein is CATLPGTSGTDTQYF.

This chain uses TRBV5-1 with TRBJ1-5, with D tentatively TRBD1 (5 bases). There are 14 residues in the CDR3. Germline V gene lookup returns CDR1 SGHRS and CDR2 YFSETQ. The V gene lost 4 bases and the J gene lost 6 bases, with 14 bases spanning the gap. The CDR3 loop reads CASSVGTWGQPQHF. The CDR3 DNA is TGCGCCAGCAGCGTGGGGACTTGGGGTCAGCCCCAGCATTTT.

This chain links TRBV7-9 with TRBJ1-3; D gene ambiguous. Germline loops: CDR1 SEHNR, CDR2 FQNEAQ (reference sequence). V lost 1 base, J lost 0 bases, and 4 bases lay in between. The CDR3 is made up of 14 amino acids. The CDR3 protein is CASSLGSSGNTIYF. The CDR3 DNA reads TGTGCCAGCAGCTTAGGGAGCTCTGGAAACACCATATATTTT.

J is TRBJ1-1 and V is TRBV28; no definite D call. V dropped 7 bases and J dropped 1 base, with 7 bases sitting between them. Germline V lookup: CDR1 MDHEN, CDR2 SYDVKM. The CDR3 totals 12 residues. The DNA of the CDR3 is TGTGCCAGCAACTGGAGGAACACTGAAGCTTTCTTT. This sequence encodes CASNWRNTEAFF.

The chain couples TRBV25-1 to TRBJ1-1; D not resolved. Trimming removed 4 bases from V and 1 base from J, with 7 bases in between. CDR3 length: 13 amino acids. The V gene's germline CDR1 is MGHDK and CDR2 SYGVNS. CDR3 DNA sequence: TGTGCCAGCAGTGGGGGAGCGAACACTGAAGCTTTCTTT. This codes for CASSGGANTEAFF.

V gene TRBV3-1 (or the pseudogene TRBV3-2) combines with J gene TRBJ1-2, with D perhaps matching TRBD1 (5 bases). The CDR3 sequence is 15 residues long. CDR1 is LGHDT and CDR2 is YNNKEL in the germline V gene (reference sequence). V lost 0 bases to trimming and J lost 2 bases, with 10 bases between them. In DNA, the CDR3 is TGTGCCAGCAGCCAAGATCAGGGCGGAAACTATGGCTACACCTTC. Its translation: CASSQDQGGNYGYTF.

This sequence joins TRBV7-9 and TRBJ2-7, with TRBD2 matching 10 bases. The CDR3 runs 16 residues. The junction had 7 bases not matched to a gene; V was cut back by 2 bases and J by 3 bases. The V gene's germline CDR1 is SEHNR and CDR2 FQNEAQ (reference sequence). CDR3: CASSLSLAGEDYEQYF. The CDR3 DNA follows: TGTGCCAGCAGCTTATCCCTAGCGGGGGAGGACTACGAGCAGTACTTC. The whole variable domain, filled in from reference TRBV7-9 and TRBJ2-7, reads DTGVSQNPRHKITKRGQNVTFRCDPISEHNRLYWYRQTLGQGPEFLTYFQNEAQLEKSRLLSDRFSAERPKGSFSTLEIQRTEQGDSAMYLCASSLSLAGEDYEQYFGPGTRLTVT.

The J gene is TRBJ2-5, the V gene TRBV15, with 10 bases that match TRBD1. V shed 4 bases and J 3 bases; nucleotides not matched to a gene: 17. The CDR3 extends over 19 amino acids. The germline V gene has CDR1 LNHNV and CDR2 YYDKDF (reference sequence). This CDR3 is CATSKSPEGRDRGEETQYF. In nucleotides, the CDR3 is TGTGCCACCAGCAAGTCTCCGGAGGGCCGGGACAGGGGTGAAGAGACCCAGTACTTC.

This clone has a single count. The gene calls are TRBV28 and TRBJ2-1; 8 positions agree with TRBD2. This CDR3 comprises 13 residues. With 7 bases clipped from V and 4 bases from J, the junction kept 3 bases outside the gene matches. Germline CDR1 MDHEN, CDR2 SYDVKM. The CDR3 region has the DNA TGTGCCAGCAAACCGGGGGGGTACAATGAGCAGTTCTTC. Its protein product is CASKPGGYNEQFF. The complete variable domain, with remaining parts taken from reference TRBV28 and TRBJ2-1, reads DVKVTQSSRYLVKRTGEKVFLECVQDMDHENMFWYRQDPGLGLRLIYFSYDVKMKEKGDIPEGYSVSREKKERFSLILESASTNQTSMYLCASKPGGYNEQFFGPGTRLTVL.

As regards this clone: One junction end disagrees with the germline gene, perhaps due to a read error. V usage is TRBV12-3 or TRBV12-4 and J usage is TRBJ1-1, with 10 bases that match TRBD1. The CDR3 extends over 13 amino acids. The CDR3 region has the DNA TGTGCCAGCAGTATTGGGGACCGGGACAGGGGTTCATTT. It is translated as CASSIGDRDRGSF.

V and J are TRBV7-6 and TRBJ2-1; TRBD2 agrees at 7 bases. V lost 5 bases and J lost 0; bases outside the gene matches: 4. CDR3 size: 15 residues. Germline V gene data show CDR1 as SGHVS and CDR2 as FNYEAQ. The CDR3 reads CASSPRDYSYNEQFF. The CDR3 DNA is TGTGCCAGCAGCCCCCGGGACTACTCCTACAATGAGCAGTTCTTC.

V and J are TRBV30 and TRBJ1-2; 7 positions match TRBD1. V lost 4 bases to trimming and J lost 10 bases; unmatched junction nucleotides: 12. Germline CDR1 and CDR2: GTSNPN and SVGIG (reference sequence). There are 13 residues in the CDR3. In DNA, the CDR3 is TGTGCCTGGACTACCGGGACAGCCGTCTCCTACACCTTC. Encoded protein: CAWTTGTAVSYTF.

The V gene is TRBV2, the J gene TRBJ1-5, with a tentative D call TRBD1 (5 bases). Trimming took off 4 bases at V and 0 bases at J, with 7 bases between the two ends. Germline lookup yields CDR1 SNHLY and CDR2 FYNNEI. The CDR3 sequence is 14 residues long. In nucleotides, the CDR3 is TGTGCCAGCAGTGGACAGATTAGCAATCAGCCCCAGCATTTT. This codes for CASSGQISNQPQHF.

This chain connects TRBV5-1 to TRBJ2-1, with no clear D. The CDR3 spans 13 residues. V lost 4 bases and J 6 bases, leaving 11 bases between the germline ends. Germline V gene lookup returns CDR1 SGHRS and CDR2 YFSETQ. The CDR3 DNA is TGCGCCAGCAGCCCCCAGGTGCTCAATGAGCAGTTCTTC. Its translation is CASSPQVLNEQFF. Filled out from reference TRBV5-1 and TRBJ2-1, the complete variable domain reads KAGVTQTPRYLIKTRGQQVTLSCSPISGHRSVSWYQQTPGQGLQFLFEYFSETQRNKGNFPGRFSGRQFSNSRSEMNVSTLELGDSALYLCASSPQVLNEQFFGPGTRLTVL.

V and J are TRBV24-1 and TRBJ1-5; no reliable D call. In germline, CDR1 is KGHDR, CDR2 SFDVKD. The ends were cut back, 4 bases at V and 7 bases at J, with 10 bases in the middle. The CDR3 contains 13 residues. The CDR3 nucleotides are TGTGCCACCAGTGAAGAGGATTTCCAGCCCCAGCATTTT. As protein: CATSEEDFQPQHF.

This clone was counted once. The V and J genes are TRBV24-1 and TRBJ2-1; D possibly corresponds to TRBD1 (5 bases). V was trimmed by 0 bases and J by 7 bases, leaving 12 bases between them. CDR1 is KGHDR, CDR2 SFDVKD, per germline. The CDR3 has 15 amino acids. The CDR3 DNA is TGTGCCACCAGTGATTTGCAGGGCGTAGGGAATGAGCAGTTCTTC. Amino acids: CATSDLQGVGNEQFF.

The table lists this clone with a few counts. The chain couples TRBV7-2 to TRBJ2-7; 7 bases map to TRBD2. Germline loops: CDR1 SGHTA, CDR2 FQGNSA. Trimming cost V 5 bases and J 1 base; bases outside gene matches: 5. This CDR3 contains 14 residues. CDR3 region: CASSPGLESYEQYF. The CDR3 region has the DNA TGTGCCAGCAGCCCCGGACTAGAATCCTACGAGCAGTACTTC.

The rearrangement uses TRBV28 and TRBJ2-7; no firm D call. The V end lost 6 bases, the J end lost 3 bases, and 12 bases lay between the germline ends. This CDR3 has 13 amino acids. In germline, CDR1 is MDHEN, CDR2 SYDVKM. In DNA form, the CDR3 reads TGTGCCAGCAGAGGCACAGTAAACTACGAGCAGTACTTC. Translating it yields CASRGTVNYEQYF.

This clone was counted only a few times. This chain joins TRBV6-5 and TRBJ1-6, with 7 bases identical to TRBD1. CDR1 and CDR2 (germline): MNHEY, SVGAGI. The CDR3 runs to 13 residues. J was trimmed by 6 bases and V by 10 bases; bases with no gene match: 6. CDR3 region: CATGTVPNSPLHF. For the CDR3, the DNA is TGTGCCACGGGGACAGTACCTAATTCACCCCTCCACTTT.

The gene calls are TRBV5-1 and TRBJ2-1, with 7 bases matching TRBD2. Trimming cost V 6 bases and J 5 bases; bases outside gene matches: 5. The CDR3 is 13 amino acids. CDR1 is SGHRS and CDR2 is YFSETQ in the germline V gene. CDR3 amino acids: CASTTSPHNEQFF. CDR3 nucleotides: TGCGCCAGCACGACTAGCCCCCACAATGAGCAGTTCTTC. The whole variable domain, remainder taken from reference TRBV5-1 and TRBJ2-1, is KAGVTQTPRYLIKTRGQQVTLSCSPISGHRSVSWYQQTPGQGLQFLFEYFSETQRNKGNFPGRFSGRQFSNSRSEMNVSTLELGDSALYLCASTTSPHNEQFFGPGTRLTVL.

The chain employs TRBV20-1 and TRBJ2-3, with 7 nucleotides matching TRBD1. V lost 5 bases and J lost 0; bases outside the gene matches: 14. Germline loops: CDR1 DFQATT, CDR2 SNEGSKA (reference sequence). This CDR3 region has 17 residues. CDR3 in amino acids: CSAGESRRTGSTDTQYF. CDR3 in DNA: TGCAGTGCTGGTGAGTCTAGGAGGACAGGCAGCACAGATACGCAGTATTTT.

V is TRBV28 and J is TRBJ2-1; 10 positions match TRBD2. Trimming took 11 bases from V and 8 from J; bases not matched to a gene: 9. Germline-derived CDR1 and CDR2 are MDHEN and SYDVKM. The CDR3 is 13 residues long. CDR3 sequence reads: CASGSGGADEQFF. The CDR3 nucleotides read TGTGCCTCAGGGAGCGGGGGGGCGGATGAGCAGTTCTTC.

J is TRBJ1-4 and V is TRBV5-8, with 12 bases fitting TRBD1. Germline assignment: CDR1 SGHTS and CDR2 YDEGEE. This CDR3 has 16 residues. V shed 4 bases and J 6 bases; nucleotides not matched to a gene: 7. Written as DNA, the CDR3 is TGTGCCAGCAGCCATACAGGGACAGGGGGCGATGAAAAACTGTTTTTT. It yields the protein CASSHTGTGGDEKLFF.

The chain links TRBV19 to TRBJ1-5, with D hard to call. V dropped 2 bases and J dropped 4 bases, with 6 bases sitting between them. The CDR3 sequence is 13 residues long. Per germline, CDR1 LNHDA and CDR2 SQIVND (reference sequence). Here the CDR3 reads CASSISFNQPQHF. The CDR3 DNA reads TGTGCCAGTAGTATATCATTTAATCAGCCCCAGCATTTT.

This chain uses TRBV4-1 with TRBJ2-3, with TRBD2 identical over 12 bases. Trimming took 0 bases from V and 2 from J; bases not matched to a gene: 15. Germline loops: CDR1 MGHRA, CDR2 YSYEKL. CDR3 length: 21 amino acids. DNA for the CDR3: TGCGCCAGCAGCCAAGATGGTACTAGCGGGGGGCCTCTTCTCGACACAGATACGCAGTATTTT. Translated: CASSQDGTSGGPLLDTDTQYF.

This chain joins TRBV2 and TRBJ1-5; D is uncertain. The germline V gene encodes CDR1 SNHLY and CDR2 FYNNEI. Trimming took off 2 bases at V and 2 bases at J, with 13 bases between the two ends. The CDR3 contains 16 residues. CDR3 coding DNA: TGTGCCAGCAGTGAAATCTCACCTCGAGGCAATCAGCCCCAGCATTTT. This sequence encodes CASSEISPRGNQPQHF.

This chain connects TRBV23-1 to TRBJ1-1; TRBD1 matches at 9 bases. TRBV23-1 is an open reading frame whose function is uncertain. The CDR3 has 17 residues. V gave up 1 base and J gave up 10 bases; unmatched junction bases: 16. CDR3 in amino acids: CASSQYSDRGSFYGAFF. CDR3 DNA: TGCGCCAGCAGTCAATATTCGGACAGGGGAAGTTTTTATGGAGCTTTCTTT.